The clone carrying this T cell receptor (beta chain) was seen at least ten times. Its antigen is not known. These data are taken from a study of molecular identifiers for immune sequencing clone quantification. TCRdb redid the calling of the PCR reads with MiXCR, one entry per CDR3 protein. The sample consists of about 60,000 distinct CDR3 sequences, less than 20% of them appearing once. Trimming left V 1 base short and J 1 base short, with 17 bases between. The CDR3 loop spans 17 amino acids. Per the germline V gene, CDR1 is MGHRA and CDR2 is YSYEKL. Points from the study as a whole: Single-cell amounts of spiked Jurkat TCR RNA were reportedly detectable among roughly 1 million naive cells. Clones carrying above 20 RNA copies accounted for over 98% of effector molecules, under 1% in naive cells.

Libraries from naive CD8 cells were generated from around 18,000 to 910,000 sorted cells (with 10%, 30% or 50% RNA). When naive CD8 T cells were sorted, they were gated as CD8+CD4-CCR7+CD45RA+. The sequence came from a human donor in good health. Some libraries in this study had Jurkat cell RNA spiked in. Sequences were obtained from naive CD8+ T cells from blood, with Jurkat cell RNA spiked in. As for subset: FACS-sorted CD8+CD4-CCR7+CD45RA+ naive T cells. The chain couples TRBV4-1 to TRBJ2-7; D might be TRBD2 (6 bases). This chain's CDR3 is CASSQVSWRGDSYEQYF. CDR3 in DNA: TGCGCCAGCAGCCAAGTGTCGTGGCGGGGAGATTCCTACGAGCAGTACTTC.